This T cell receptor (beta chain) originates from a study of T cell repertoires in cytomegalovirus infection. Study-wide context: CMV infection plus the matching HLA type was flagged by public TCR beta signatures.

Findings and caveats of the study: Frequencies of public TCR beta families were cumulated, and this identified carriers of CMV plus the relevant HLA. There were HLA-C-restricted CMV-specific TCR beta clonotypes dominating the ex vivo response.

CDR1 and CDR2 (germline): LNHDA, SQIVND (reference sequence). The CDR3 covers 18 residues. V gave up 1 base and J gave up 1 base, with 19 bases separating them. Via MiXCR, TCRdb re-called the reads, giving one row per CDR3 protein. The data hold roughly 500,000 distinct CDR3 sequences, with around 35% observed a single time. This clonotype turned up a few times. The antigen remains undetermined. This specimen was cultured PBMCs, taken from culture after CMV antigen stimulation. The TCR originated in a human donor in good health (CMV status not recorded). Some clones in this sample may be carry-over from other donors' samples. The genes are TRBV19 and TRBJ1-1; a possible D gene is TRBD1 (6 bases). CDR3 region: CASSIGLYRVGGNTEAFF. CDR3 nucleotides: TGTGCCAGTAGTATAGGCCTCTACAGGGTCGGAGGGAACACTGAAGCTTTCTTT.